This T cell receptor (beta chain) was found in a study of Graves' ophthalmopathy and Graves' hyperthyroidism. Study as a whole: Hyperthyroidism was considered stable when no ophthalmopathy appeared within 18 months of follow-up.

With respect to this clonotype: Antigen: not known. A much larger clone differs from this one at a single base, so this may be a read error.

Enrollment excluded any patients with other autoimmune diseases, uncontrolled infections, pregnancy or lactation. Amplification from RNA transcripts yielded the TCR beta CDR3 regions. First-round RT-PCR relied on HTBI primers, and a second-round multiplex PCR came next. TCRdb re-called the multiplex PCR reads with MiXCR, one entry per CDR3 protein. The sample includes 900,000 to 1,200,000 distinct CDR3 sequences, about 40% of them seen just once. Notes on the study in general: Detection in blood was also observed for most expanded thyroid clonotypes above 0.001 frequency. Forecasting of ophthalmopathy progression by the model achieved roughly 69% sensitivity and 72.22% specificity.

The source of this sequence is an adult man with Graves' hyperthyroidism. The specimen sequenced was peripheral blood or thyroid tissue (not recorded which).

The CDR3 bases are TGCAGCGCTTGGGTGGGAAGGGTTTACGAGCAGTACTTC. Translation gives CSAWVGRVYEQYF. The chain employs TRBV29-1 and TRBJ2-7; D gene ambiguous. The CDR3 covers 13 residues. Germline assignment: CDR1 SQVTM and CDR2 ANQGSEA. V was clipped by 7 bases and J by 4 bases, with 17 bases between them.